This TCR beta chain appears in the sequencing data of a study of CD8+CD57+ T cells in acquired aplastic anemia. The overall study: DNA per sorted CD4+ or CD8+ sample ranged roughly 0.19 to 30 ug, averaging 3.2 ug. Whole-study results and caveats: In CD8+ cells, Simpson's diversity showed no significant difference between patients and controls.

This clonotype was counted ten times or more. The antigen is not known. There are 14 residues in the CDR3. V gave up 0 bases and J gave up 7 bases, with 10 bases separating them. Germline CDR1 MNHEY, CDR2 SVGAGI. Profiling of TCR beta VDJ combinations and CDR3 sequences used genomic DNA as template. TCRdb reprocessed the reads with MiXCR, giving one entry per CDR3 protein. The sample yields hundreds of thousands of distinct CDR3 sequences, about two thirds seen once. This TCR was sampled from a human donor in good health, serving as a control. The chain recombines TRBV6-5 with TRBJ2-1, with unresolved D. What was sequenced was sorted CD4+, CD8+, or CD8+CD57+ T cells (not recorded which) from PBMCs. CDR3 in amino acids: CASSYSSRENEQFF. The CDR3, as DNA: TGTGCCAGCAGTTACTCGAGCCGTGAGAATGAGCAGTTCTTC.